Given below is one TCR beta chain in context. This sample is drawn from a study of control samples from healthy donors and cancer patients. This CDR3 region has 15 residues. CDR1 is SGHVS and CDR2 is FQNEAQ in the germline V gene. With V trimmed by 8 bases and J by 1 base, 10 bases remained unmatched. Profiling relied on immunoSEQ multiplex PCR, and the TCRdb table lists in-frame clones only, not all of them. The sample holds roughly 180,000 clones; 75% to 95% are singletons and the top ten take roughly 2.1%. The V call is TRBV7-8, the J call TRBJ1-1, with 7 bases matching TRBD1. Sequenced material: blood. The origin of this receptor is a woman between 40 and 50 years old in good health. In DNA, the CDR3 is TGTGCCAGCTTAACCGACAGGGCGGCGAACACTGAAGCTTTCTTT. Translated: CASLTDRAANTEAFF.